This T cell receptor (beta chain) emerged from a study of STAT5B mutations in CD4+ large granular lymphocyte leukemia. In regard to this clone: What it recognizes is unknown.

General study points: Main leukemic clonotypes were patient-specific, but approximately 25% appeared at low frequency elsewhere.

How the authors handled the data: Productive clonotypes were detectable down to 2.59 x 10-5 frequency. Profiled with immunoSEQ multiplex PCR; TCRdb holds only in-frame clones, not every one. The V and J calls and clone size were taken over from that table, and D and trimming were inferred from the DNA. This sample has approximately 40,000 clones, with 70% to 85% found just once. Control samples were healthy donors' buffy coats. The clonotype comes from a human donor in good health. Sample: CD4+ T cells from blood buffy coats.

The CDR3 spells CASRGSRLAYNEQFF. The CDR3 bases are TGTGCCAGCCGGGGATCCCGACTGGCCTACAATGAGCAGTTCTTC. V is TRBV2 and J is TRBJ2-1; maybe TRBD2 (5 bases). V dropped 8 bases and J dropped 2 bases, with 16 bases sitting between them. CDR1 is SNHLY, CDR2 FYNNEI, per germline. There are 15 residues in the CDR3.